The 23 T cell receptor beta chains below were found in one sample sequenced in a study of low-dose radiotherapy and immunotherapy resistance in tumors. Priming of first-strand cDNA relied on TRAV- and TRBV-specific primers (covering alpha and beta chains). TCR amplification ran 15 to 25 PCR cycles using constant-region and V-primer adapter primers. TCRdb redid the calling of the reads with MiXCR, one entry per CDR3 protein. Of 65,000 to 85,000 distinct CDR3 sequences in the sample, around 17% were seen once. Noted time point: after trial treatment. The treatment denotes: LDRT plus nivolumab, ipilimumab, low-dose cyclophosphamide and aspirin (RACIN trial). Sequences were derived from PBMCs, sampled after low-dose radiotherapy plus immunotherapy. The receptor set was obtained from a male donor with prostate cancer.

The table lists this clonotype with a few counts. This rearrangement joins TRBV23-1 to TRBJ2-2, with D possibly being TRBD1 or TRBD2 (5 bases each). TRBV23-1 is an ORF, and what it does is uncertain. The ends were cut back, 2 bases at V and 6 bases at J, with 22 bases in the middle. There are 18 residues in the CDR3. The CDR3 spells CASSQRKGPLGESGELFF. CDR3 sequence (DNA): TGCGCCAGCAGTCAACGCAAGGGGCCGTTGGGGGAGTCCGGGGAGCTGTTTTTT.

This clonotype was seen repeatedly, ten times or more. The J gene is TRBJ2-1, the V gene TRBV28, with no clear D. Between the trimmed V and J ends, which lost 7 bases and 7 bases, there was a span of 14 bases. Germline CDR1 and CDR2: MDHEN and SYDVKM. This CDR3 has 13 amino acids. This chain's CDR3 is CASTRPTRNEQFF. Here the CDR3 DNA reads TGTGCCAGCACCCGCCCCACGAGGAATGAGCAGTTCTTC.

The chain recombines TRBV19 with TRBJ2-5; 14 nucleotides align to TRBD2. CDR3 size: 16 residues. Germline V lookup: CDR1 LNHDA, CDR2 SQIVND (reference sequence). V shed 1 base and J 5 bases; nucleotides not matched to a gene: 3. The CDR3 nucleotides are TGTGCCAGTAGTATAGCCGGGACTAGCGGGAGCGAGACCCAGTACTTC. As protein: CASSIAGTSGSETQYF.

This clonotype was seen at least ten times. This chain uses TRBV7-2 with TRBJ1-5; 7 bases line up with TRBD1. V lost 5 bases and J lost 5; bases outside the gene matches: 3. The CDR3 has 13 residues. Germline-derived CDR1 and CDR2 are SGHTA and FQGNSA. The CDR3 DNA follows: TGTGCCAGCAGCGCCCAGGGGGATCAGCCCCAGCATTTT. Translating gives CASSAQGDQPQHF.

This clonotype was seen many times. The chain is built from TRBV7-2 and TRBJ2-3, with 13 nucleotides matching TRBD2. The CDR3 totals 16 residues. Germline lookup yields CDR1 SGHTA and CDR2 FQGNSA. Losses at the gene ends were 5 bases for V and 4 bases for J; bases not matched to a gene: 6. CDR3 DNA: TGTGCCAGCAGCGCCGGACTAGCGGGAGTTGCAGATACGCAGTATTTT. Its translation: CASSAGLAGVADTQYF.

The chain carries TRBV4-2 and TRBJ2-1; 8 nucleotides match TRBD2. Per the germline V gene, CDR1 is LGHNA and CDR2 is YNFKEQ. The V segment lost 3 bases and the J segment 15 bases; nucleotides outside the gene matches: 13. The CDR3 covers 14 residues. The CDR3 loop reads CASSQGLDPSILFF. CDR3 nucleotide sequence: TGTGCCAGCAGCCAGGGACTAGATCCTTCCATTCTGTTCTTC.

This clonotype has more than one count but fewer than ten. The gene calls are TRBV20-1 and TRBJ1-1; D is perhaps TRBD1 (5 bases). Germline-derived CDR1 and CDR2 are DFQATT and SNEGSKA (reference sequence). This CDR3 has 14 amino acids. Between the trimmed V and J ends, which lost 3 bases and 4 bases, there was a span of 15 bases. The CDR3 here is CSASNQGVGTEAFF. CDR3 bases: TGCAGTGCTAGTAACCAGGGAGTGGGCACTGAAGCTTTCTTT.

For the CDR3, the DNA is TGTGCCAGCAAACGGCGGCAACTTTCCTACGAGCAGTACTTC. This sequence encodes CASKRRQLSYEQYF. The gene calls are TRBV6-2 or TRBV6-3 and TRBJ2-7; D remains unclear. V lost 7 bases and J 1 base, leaving 14 bases between the germline ends. This CDR3 region has 14 residues. The germline V gene has CDR1 MNHEY and CDR2 SVGEGT.

The sample holds many counts of this clonotype. V and J are TRBV28 and TRBJ2-7, with D unresolved. The CDR3 covers 11 residues. V dropped 4 bases and J dropped 3 bases, with 4 bases sitting between them. The germline V gene has CDR1 MDHEN and CDR2 SYDVKM. CDR3 DNA sequence: TGTGCCAGCAGTTCCTACTACGAGCAGTACTTC. Residues: CASSSYYEQYF.

Remarks on this clonotype: A far bigger clonotype differs at one base, so this is likely a read error. V gene TRBV28 combines with J gene TRBJ2-1; tentative D call: TRBD1 (5 bases). The DNA end favors TRBJ2-5, so the J call may be wrong. Germline values: CDR1 MDHEN, CDR2 SYDVKM. The CDR3 covers 12 residues. This CDR3 is CAIGHNQETQYF. The DNA of the CDR3 is TGTGCCATTGGACACAACCAAGAGACCCAGTACTTC.

A word on this clonotype: This probably arose from a read error, given a far larger clone one base away. The CDR3 DNA reads as TGTGCCAGCAGTTTATGGGGTAAGGAGCAGTACTTC. This sequence encodes CASSLWGKEQYF. The rearrangement links TRBV27 to TRBJ2-7, with D uncertain. The CDR3 is 12 amino acids. CDR1 is MNHEY, CDR2 SMNVEV, per germline (reference sequence). Deletions cut 1 base from V and 7 bases from J, with 8 bases between.

This clonotype was observed many times. The CDR3 is CASSRWGLETQYF. The CDR3 DNA is TGTGCCAGCAGCCGATGGGGCTTGGAGACCCAGTACTTC. The V call is TRBV2, the J call TRBJ2-5, with D possibly matching TRBD1 (5 bases). This CDR3 has 13 residues. Between the trimmed V and J ends, which lost 6 bases and 5 bases, there was a span of 13 bases. Germline values: CDR1 SNHLY, CDR2 FYNNEI.

A few counts support this clonotype. The chain couples TRBV5-1 to TRBJ2-3; D might be TRBD1 (5 bases). V lost 0 bases and J 4 bases, leaving 12 bases between the germline ends. The CDR3 spans 15 residues. CDR1 SGHRS and CDR2 YFSETQ come from the germline V gene. CDR3 sequence: CASSLALGVADTQYF. The DNA of the CDR3 is TGCGCCAGCAGCTTGGCGTTAGGGGTGGCAGATACGCAGTATTTT. The full variable domain, completed using reference TRBV5-1 and TRBJ2-3, is KAGVTQTPRYLIKTRGQQVTLSCSPISGHRSVSWYQQTPGQGLQFLFEYFSETQRNKGNFPGRFSGRQFSNSRSEMNVSTLELGDSALYLCASSLALGVADTQYFGPGTRLTVL.

In its sample, this clonotype was seen many times. The V and J genes are TRBV18 and TRBJ1-4, with D uncertain. V dropped 4 bases and J dropped 4 bases, with 13 bases sitting between them. Germline CDR1 and CDR2: KGHSH and LQKENI. The CDR3 loop spans 15 amino acids. In DNA, the CDR3 is TGTGCCAGCTCACTTCGTGGGGAGGATAATGAAAAACTGTTTTTT. It is translated as CASSLRGEDNEKLFF.

This clonotype was recorded many times. The genes are TRBV18 and TRBJ2-6; D not certain. The CDR3 is 16 amino acids. V was shortened by 2 bases and J by 1 base, with 9 bases between the two germline ends. Looked up from germline, CDR1 is KGHSH and CDR2 is LQKENI. The CDR3, as DNA: TGTGCCAGCTCACCAATAGAGGTTTCTGGGGCCAACGTCCTGACTTTC. Translating it yields CASSPIEVSGANVLTF.

By sample share, this clonotype is medium-sized (0.01 to 0.1%). The genes are TRBV5-8 and TRBJ2-1, with 7 bases identical to TRBD2. Trimming cost V 0 bases and J 0 bases; bases outside gene matches: 0. The CDR3 is made up of 15 amino acids. Per the germline V gene, CDR1 is SGHTS and CDR2 is YDEGEE. In DNA form, the CDR3 reads TGTGCCAGCAGCTTGGGCGGGAGCTCCTACAATGAGCAGTTCTTC. Its translation: CASSLGGSSYNEQFF. The whole variable domain, filled in from reference TRBV5-8 and TRBJ2-1, reads EAGVTQSPTHLIKTRGQQATLRCSPISGHTSVYWYQQALGLGLQFLLWYDEGEERNRGNFPPRFSGRQFPNYSSELNVNALELEDSALYLCASSLGGSSYNEQFFGPGTRLTVL.

Remarks on this clonotype: With only one base between it and a far larger clone, this is likely a read error. The J gene is TRBJ1-4, the V gene TRBV5-1; D is perhaps TRBD1 (5 bases). Germline V gives CDR1 SGHRS, CDR2 YFSETQ. This CDR3 spans 15 amino acids. As DNA, the CDR3 is TGTGCCAACAGCGCGGACAACCCAACTAATGAAAAACTGTTTTTT. Translation gives CANSADNPTNEKLFF.

V gene TRBV20-1 combines with J gene TRBJ2-2, with TRBD1 matching over 8 bases. V dropped 3 bases and J dropped 6; count of bases not matched to a gene: 6. The CDR3 contains 14 residues. CDR1 DFQATT and CDR2 SNEGSKA come from the germline V gene (reference sequence). DNA of the CDR3: TGCAGTGCTAGTCTTCAGGGGGCGTCCGGGGAGCTGTTTTTT. Protein sequence: CSASLQGASGELFF.

CDR3 region: CASSIARGAHEQYF. CDR3 bases: TGTGCCAGTAGTATAGCCCGAGGGGCCCACGAGCAGTACTTC. The chain recombines TRBV19 with TRBJ2-7; TRBD1 or TRBD2 may be the D gene (5 bases each). This CDR3 contains 14 residues. The V and J ends lost 1 base and 5 bases respectively, with 12 bases between them. Per the germline V gene, CDR1 is LNHDA and CDR2 is SQIVND (reference sequence). The whole variable domain, filled in from reference TRBV19 and TRBJ2-7, reads DGGITQSPKYLFRKEGQNVTLSCEQNLNHDAMYWYRQDPGQGLRLIYYSQIVNDFQKGDIAEGYSVSREKKESFPLTVTSAQKNPTAFYLCASSIARGAHEQYFGPGTRLTVT.

This clonotype was seen repeatedly, ten times or more. The V and J genes are TRBV7-9 and TRBJ1-2, with no clear D. There are 13 residues in the CDR3. Trimming pared 1 base from V and 8 bases from J, leaving 11 bases between. Germline V gene sequence: CDR1 SEHNR, CDR2 FQNEAQ (reference sequence). The CDR3 spells CASSLEEVVGYTF. The CDR3 DNA reads as TGTGCCAGCAGCTTAGAGGAAGTGGTAGGCTACACCTTC. The variable domain in full, with the rest retrieved from reference TRBV7-9 and TRBJ1-2, is DTGVSQNPRHKITKRGQNVTFRCDPISEHNRLYWYRQTLGQGPEFLTYFQNEAQLEKSRLLSDRFSAERPKGSFSTLEIQRTEQGDSAMYLCASSLEEVVGYTFGSGTRLTVV.

Many counts were recorded for this clonotype. The rearrangement links TRBV28 to TRBJ2-1; TRBD2 matches at 8 bases. J gave up 12 bases and V 5 bases, and 18 bases lay outside the gene matches. The CDR3 consists of 16 residues. Germline lookup yields CDR1 MDHEN and CDR2 SYDVKM. The CDR3 reads CASSPTLAALVIGQFF. DNA for the CDR3: TGTGCCAGCAGTCCCACACTAGCGGCCCTAGTCATTGGGCAGTTCTTC.

This clonotype was observed many times. J is TRBJ1-3 and V is TRBV28; D perhaps matches TRBD1 (5 bases). Germline CDR1 is MDHEN and CDR2 is SYDVKM. The CDR3 length is 14 residues. Between the trimmed V and J ends, which lost 6 bases and 4 bases, there was a span of 13 bases. The CDR3 loop reads CASRRGATGNTIYF. CDR3 DNA: TGTGCCAGCAGGCGAGGGGCGACCGGAAACACCATATATTTT.

This clonotype was counted between two and nine times. The genes are TRBV28 and TRBJ2-2; D tentatively fits TRBD1 or TRBD2 (5 bases each). The V and J ends lost 5 bases and 6 bases respectively, with 16 bases between them. CDR3 size: 15 residues. Germline V gives CDR1 MDHEN, CDR2 SYDVKM. The CDR3 nucleotides read TGTGCCAGCAGTCGGGACCAAATGGTTCCCGGGGAGCTGTTTTTT. This translates into CASSRDQMVPGELFF.